Presented here are 31 T cell receptor beta chains from one specimen sequenced in a study of PD-1 blockade in classical Hodgkin lymphoma. Clones were read by immunoSEQ multiplex PCR, and TCRdb kept only the in-frame ones, dropping some. The sample holds 20,000 to 25,000 clones; just over 75% are singletons and the top ten take 40% to 45%. Brentuximab vedotin exposure varied among the patients, all of whom had relapsed after autologous stem cell transplantation. Source: peripheral blood mononuclear cells (PBMCs), taken before the second cycle of nivolumab. All receptors derive from a human donor with classical Hodgkin lymphoma.

In DNA, the CDR3 is TGTGCCAGCAGTGAAGAGGGAAGAGGCAATGAGCAGTTCTTC. This codes for CASSEEGRGNEQFF. The chain has TRBV7-9 and TRBJ2-1; weak D call: TRBD2 (5 bases). Germline lookup yields CDR1 SEHNR and CDR2 FQNEAQ (reference sequence). The CDR3 sequence is 14 residues long. Trimming cost V 6 bases and J 6 bases, with 15 bases left between them.

This rearrangement joins TRBV27 to TRBJ2-5; 10 bases are a match to TRBD1. The J segment lost 5 bases and the V segment lost 6 bases, leaving 12 bases of the junction unmatched. Germline V lookup: CDR1 MNHEY, CDR2 SMNVEV (reference sequence). This CDR3 has 16 residues. This chain's CDR3 is CASSTSRQGARETQYF. CDR3 in DNA: TGTGCCAGCAGCACGAGCCGACAGGGGGCGCGGGAGACCCAGTACTTC.

This sequence joins TRBV7-9 and TRBJ2-1; D call uncertain. The V end lost 1 base, the J end lost 4 bases, and 8 bases lay between the germline ends. Germline V lookup: CDR1 SEHNR, CDR2 FQNEAQ (reference sequence). CDR3 length: 14 residues. The CDR3 here is CASSLEQPYNEQFF. CDR3 coding DNA: TGTGCCAGCAGCTTAGAACAGCCTTACAATGAGCAGTTCTTC.

This clone was found a few times. The V and J genes are TRBV7-2 and TRBJ2-7, with 13 bases that match TRBD2. V gave up 5 bases and J gave up 6 bases; unmatched junction bases: 4. The CDR3 is made up of 14 amino acids. CDR1 is SGHTA and CDR2 is FQGNSA in the germline V gene. Written as DNA, the CDR3 is TGTGCCAGCAGCCCCACTAGCGGGAGGGCCGAGCAGTACTTC. Protein product: CASSPTSGRAEQYF.

Notes on this clone: Additional DNA sequences in this sample encode the identical CDR3. V gene TRBV6-5 combines with J gene TRBJ1-6; D ambiguous. The V end lost 0 bases, the J end lost 3 bases, and 9 bases lay between the germline ends. Per germline, CDR1 MNHEY and CDR2 SVGAGI. The length of the CDR3 is 16 residues. The CDR3 DNA reads TGTGCCAGCAGTTACTCCGGTCGACTCTATAATTCACCCCTCCACTTT. This encodes CASSYSGRLYNSPLHF.

This clone was observed a handful of times. The same CDR3 is also encoded by other DNA sequences in this sample. The V call is TRBV7-9, the J call TRBJ1-5; D is unclear. V was trimmed by 1 base and J by 3 bases, leaving 4 bases between them. The CDR3 is 13 residues long. Germline V CDR1 and CDR2: SEHNR, FQNEAQ (reference sequence). CDR3 DNA: TGTGCCAGCAGCTTAGGTCCCAATCAGCCCCAGCATTTT. It yields the protein CASSLGPNQPQHF.

The rearrangement uses TRBV7-5 and TRBJ2-7; no check of the table's D call, TRBD2, against the DNA was made. TRBV7-5 is a listed pseudogene. The CDR3 consists of 14 residues. The CDR3 protein is CARSLKPISYEQYF. CDR3 in DNA: TGTGCCAGAAGCTTAAAGCCCATTTCCTACGAGCAGTACTTC.

The V call is TRBV29-1, the J call TRBJ1-5; D perhaps matches TRBD1 (5 bases). V was cut by 3 bases and J by 9 bases, with 12 bases left in between. Germline-derived CDR1 and CDR2 are SQVTM and ANQGSEA. The CDR3 is 12 amino acids. CDR3 nucleotides: TGCAGCGTTGAGGTTCCGGGGCGGCCCCAGCATTTT. It yields the protein CSVEVPGRPQHF.

The V call is TRBV4-1, the J call TRBJ1-5; no firm D call. Trimming took 1 base from V and 7 from J, leaving 8 bases between them. CDR1 is MGHRA and CDR2 is YSYEKL in the germline V gene. The CDR3 length is 13 residues. The DNA of the CDR3 is TGCGCCAGCAGCCAAGGGCGGCAACAGCCCCAGCATTTT. It specifies CASSQGRQQPQHF.

Concerning this clone: Other DNA sequences from this sample encode an identical CDR3 as well. The chain is built from TRBV7-2 and TRBJ2-7, with D hard to call. Trimming took off 1 base at V and 2 bases at J, with 6 bases between the two ends. The germline V gene has CDR1 SGHTA and CDR2 FQGNSA. There are 13 residues in the CDR3. DNA for the CDR3: TGTGCCAGCAGCTTAGATCCCCCCTACGAGCAGTACTTC. Its protein is CASSLDPPYEQYF.

J is TRBJ1-3 and V is TRBV6-4, with unresolved D. Trimming removed 3 bases at V and 0 bases at J, with 9 bases between. The CDR3 runs 15 residues. Per the germline V gene, CDR1 is MRHNA and CDR2 is SNTAGT. This CDR3 reads CASSECTSSGNTIYF. The DNA of the CDR3 is TGTGCCAGCAGTGAGTGTACCAGCTCTGGAAACACCATATATTTT.

V and J are TRBV7-2 and TRBJ2-3; a weak D match, TRBD2 (7 bases). CDR1 is SGHTA and CDR2 is FQGNSA in the germline V gene. This CDR3 has 15 amino acids. Trimming stripped 0 bases from V and 6 bases from J, with 13 bases between. The CDR3 is CASSLAGAGVDTQYF. The CDR3 DNA reads as TGTGCCAGCAGCTTAGCGGGGGCGGGAGTGGATACGCAGTATTTT.

This chain links TRBV6-5 with TRBJ2-7; D may correspond to TRBD1 or TRBD2 (5 bases each). The CDR3 covers 15 residues. CDR1 and CDR2 from the germline V gene are MNHEY and SVGAGI. The ends were cut back, 6 bases at V and 7 bases at J, with 22 bases in the middle. CDR3: CASSQTGTGNREQYF. The CDR3 bases are TGTGCCAGCAGCCAAACCGGGACGGGGAACAGGGAGCAGTACTTC.

V gene TRBV4-1 combines with J gene TRBJ1-2; D not resolved. The CDR3 runs 15 residues. Germline V gives CDR1 MGHRA, CDR2 YSYEKL. V was shortened by 0 bases and J by 2 bases, with 10 bases between the two germline ends. The CDR3 loop reads CASSQDEAENYGYTF. The DNA of the CDR3 is TGCGCCAGCAGCCAAGATGAAGCAGAGAACTATGGCTACACCTTC.

V is TRBV5-6 and J is TRBJ1-2; 11 positions match TRBD1. CDR1 is SGHDT, CDR2 YYEEEE, per germline. V shed 2 bases and J 6 bases; nucleotides not matched to a gene: 6. This CDR3 has 15 amino acids. CDR3 in DNA: TGTGCCAGCAGCTTACAAGGACAGGGGGCGCATGGCTACACCTTC. As protein: CASSLQGQGAHGYTF.

J is TRBJ2-7 and V is TRBV19; D not certain. Germline V gene lookup returns CDR1 LNHDA and CDR2 SQIVND (reference sequence). V was pared by 4 bases and J by 1 base, with 8 bases between. CDR3 size: 13 residues. CDR3 nucleotides: TGTGCCAGTAGTACGGCACTTTCCTACGAGCAGTACTTC. Amino acids: CASSTALSYEQYF. Using reference TRBV19 and TRBJ2-7 for the parts outside the CDR3, the full variable domain is DGGITQSPKYLFRKEGQNVTLSCEQNLNHDAMYWYRQDPGQGLRLIYYSQIVNDFQKGDIAEGYSVSREKKESFPLTVTSAQKNPTAFYLCASSTALSYEQYFGPGTRLTVT.

Written as DNA, the CDR3 is TGTGCCAGCAGTAGACAGGGTTACGATGGCTACACCTTC. Amino acids: CASSRQGYDGYTF. The chain recombines TRBV6-5 with TRBJ1-2; 7 bases are a match to TRBD1. Germline V gives CDR1 MNHEY, CDR2 SVGAGI. V lost 5 bases and J lost 6; bases outside the gene matches: 6. The length of the CDR3 is 13 residues.

A word on this clone: The same CDR3 also results from other DNA sequences found in this sample. The V and J genes are TRBV7-2 and TRBJ2-7; D is perhaps TRBD2 (5 bases). V was pared by 2 bases and J by 1 base, with 12 bases between. CDR1 and CDR2 (germline): SGHTA, FQGNSA. CDR3 length: 15 amino acids. The CDR3 DNA is TGTGCCAGCAGCTTAAGACGGGGTCCTTCCTACGAGCAGTACTTC. As protein: CASSLRRGPSYEQYF.

A single count supports this clone. The chain joins TRBV5-4 to TRBJ1-4; the D gene is possibly TRBD1 (5 bases). Trimming left V 4 bases short and J 8 bases short, with 18 bases between. The CDR3 is 15 amino acids. Germline loops: CDR1 SGHNT, CDR2 YYREEE (reference sequence). The CDR3 DNA reads as TGTGCCAGCAGCCCACGGGGGGACCCGGGGGAAAAACTGTTTTTT. Protein sequence: CASSPRGDPGEKLFF.

This chain links TRBV7-9 with TRBJ1-4; weak D call: TRBD1 (6 bases). Germline V gene lookup returns CDR1 SEHNR and CDR2 FQNEAQ (reference sequence). V was clipped by 5 bases and J by 8 bases, with 15 bases between them. CDR3 length: 14 residues. CDR3 DNA sequence: TGTGCCAGCAGCATACGACAGGAGGGGGAAAAACTGTTTTTT. Protein sequence: CASSIRQEGEKLFF.

V and J are TRBV6-6 and TRBJ2-7; a possible D gene is TRBD1 (5 bases). CDR3 length: 14 amino acids. With 0 bases removed from V and 6 bases from J, the gap between germline ends came to 12 bases. Germline CDR1 is MNHNY and CDR2 is SVGAGI (reference sequence). DNA of the CDR3: TGTGCCAGCAGTTACTCGGCAGGGAAGGGCGAGCAGTACTTC. As protein: CASSYSAGKGEQYF.

V is TRBV6-5 and J is TRBJ1-2; a weak D match, TRBD1 (6 bases). V was trimmed by 6 bases and J by 8 bases, leaving 19 bases between them. Germline CDR1 and CDR2: MNHEY and SVGAGI. CDR3 size: 14 residues. The CDR3: CASSPGAPGYGYTF. The CDR3 nucleotides read TGTGCCAGCAGCCCAGGGGCCCCAGGGTACGGCTACACCTTC.

The V call is TRBV7-2, the J call TRBJ2-7; D is undetermined. The CDR3 extends over 14 amino acids. The V gene lost 3 bases and the J gene lost 0 bases, with 9 bases spanning the gap. From germline, CDR1 is SGHTA and CDR2 FQGNSA. The CDR3: CASSLGFTSYEQYF. In DNA form, the CDR3 reads TGTGCCAGCAGCTTGGGGTTTACCTCCTACGAGCAGTACTTC.

This clone was recorded a few times. The rearrangement joins TRBV10-1 to TRBJ1-5; perhaps TRBD1 as D (5 bases). CDR1 and CDR2 (germline): WNHNN, SYGVQD (reference sequence). The V and J ends lost 3 bases and 3 bases respectively, with 9 bases between them. The CDR3 contains 14 residues. The CDR3: CASSDGGNNQPQHF. The CDR3 DNA reads TGCGCCAGCAGTGATGGGGGGAACAATCAGCCCCAGCATTTT.

A single count supports this clone. The chain recombines TRBV9 with TRBJ1-3; D might be TRBD1 (5 bases). Per the germline V gene, CDR1 is SGDLS and CDR2 is YYNGEE. The CDR3 runs to 14 residues. Trimming left V 7 bases short and J 0 bases short, with 11 bases between. This CDR3 is CASGQGGSGNTIYF. CDR3 in DNA: TGTGCCAGCGGGCAGGGAGGCTCTGGAAACACCATATATTTT. Filled out from reference TRBV9 and TRBJ1-3, the complete variable domain reads DSGVTQTPKHLITATGQRVTLRCSPRSGDLSVYWYQQSLDQGLQFLIQYYNGEERAKGNILERFSAQQFPDLHSELNLSSLELGDSALYFCASGQGGSGNTIYFGEGSWLTVV.

The chain employs TRBV19 and TRBJ2-2; D might be TRBD1 or TRBD2, each matching 5 bases. The CDR3 totals 15 residues. Trimming cost V 3 bases and J 5 bases, with 13 bases left between them. CDR1 LNHDA and CDR2 SQIVND come from the germline V gene (reference sequence). CDR3 DNA sequence: TGTGCCAGTAGTATTTGGGGGACGGGGACCGGGGAGCTGTTTTTT. It specifies CASSIWGTGTGELFF.

This chain connects TRBV21-1 to TRBJ2-7; the D segment call TRBD2 is taken from the table without a DNA check. TRBV21-1 is shown as a pseudogene. The CDR3 has 10 residues. The chain's CDR3 is CATRLYEQYF. CDR3 DNA sequence: TGTGCCACCCGGTTGTACGAGCAGTACTTC.

The rearrangement joins TRBV4-1 to TRBJ2-2, with D possibly being TRBD1 (5 bases). V was shortened by 4 bases and J by 5 bases, with 8 bases between the two germline ends. The germline CDR1 and CDR2 sequences are MGHRA and YSYEKL. The CDR3 is 13 residues long. The CDR3 sequence is CASSPSGTGELFF. In nucleotides, the CDR3 is TGCGCCAGCAGCCCGTCAGGGACCGGGGAGCTGTTTTTT.

V gene TRBV19 combines with J gene TRBJ2-3; no clear D gene. Trimming stripped 6 bases from V and 5 bases from J, with 15 bases between. Germline-derived CDR1 and CDR2 are LNHDA and SQIVND (reference sequence). This CDR3 has 14 residues. The CDR3 coding sequence is TGTGCCAGTAGAGATAACTCCCGACGAGATACGCAGTATTTT. It is translated as CASRDNSRRDTQYF.

This clone was recorded a few times. V gene TRBV2 combines with J gene TRBJ1-3; D may be TRBD1 (5 bases). The CDR3 runs 12 residues. Germline V gene data show CDR1 as SNHLY and CDR2 as FYNNEI. The ends were cut back, 5 bases at V and 4 bases at J, with 6 bases in the middle. CDR3 nucleotide sequence: TGTGCCAGCAGTAAGGGGGGAAACACCATATATTTT. Its translation: CASSKGGNTIYF.

This chain connects TRBV19 to TRBJ1-6, with D possibly TRBD1 on 5 matching bases. The CDR3 runs to 16 residues. V was clipped by 3 bases and J by 6 bases, with 15 bases between them. The germline V gene has CDR1 LNHDA and CDR2 SQIVND (reference sequence). For the CDR3, the DNA is TGTGCCAGTAGTATTCGAAAAGGGGCAGTTAATTCACCCCTCCACTTT. Encoded protein: CASSIRKGAVNSPLHF.